What follows describes a single TCR beta chain. In the source study's methods: For nucleated cells, counts were estimated from reference gene primer amplification. The repertoire was sequenced with immunoSEQ multiplex PCR; TCRdb's copy has only in-frame clones and lacks some. The V and J calls and clone size were taken over from that table, and D and trimming were inferred from the DNA. This table holds 220,000 or so clones, 80% to 85% found once. These data originate in a study of blood T cell repertoires in COVID-19. The wider study: Samples taken during acute and convalescent COVID-19 were collected in the United States, Italy and Spain. In each case, the material was cDNA or gDNA derived from T cells, B-cell-depleted T cells, or PBMCs.

The CDR3 has 16 amino acids. Germline values: CDR1 MNHEY, CDR2 SMNVEV (reference sequence). J lost 6 bases, V lost 5 bases, and 8 bases had no gene match. The chain employs TRBV27 and TRBJ1-5, with 12 bases lining up with TRBD1. The sequenced material came from peripheral blood. This sequence was found in a woman aged 60-75 years who had recovered from COVID-19. The CDR3 coding sequence is TGTGCCAGCAGTCACTCCGGGACAGGGGGCGTTCAGCCCCAGCATTTT. Translated, it gives CASSHSGTGGVQPQHF.